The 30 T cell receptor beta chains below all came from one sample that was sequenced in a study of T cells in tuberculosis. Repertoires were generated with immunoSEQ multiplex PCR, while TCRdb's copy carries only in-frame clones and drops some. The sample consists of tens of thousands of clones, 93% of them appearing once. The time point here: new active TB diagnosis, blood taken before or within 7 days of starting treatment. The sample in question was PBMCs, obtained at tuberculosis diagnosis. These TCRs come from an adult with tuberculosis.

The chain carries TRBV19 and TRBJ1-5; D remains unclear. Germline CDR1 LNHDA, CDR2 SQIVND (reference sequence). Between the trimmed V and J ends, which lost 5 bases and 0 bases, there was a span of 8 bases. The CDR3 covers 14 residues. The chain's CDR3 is CASSSLASNQPQHF. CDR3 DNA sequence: TGTGCCAGTAGTTCTTTGGCTAGCAATCAGCCCCAGCATTTT.

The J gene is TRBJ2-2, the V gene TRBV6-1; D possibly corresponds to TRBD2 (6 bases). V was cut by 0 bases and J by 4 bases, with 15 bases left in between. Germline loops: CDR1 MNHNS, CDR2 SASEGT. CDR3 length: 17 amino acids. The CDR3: CASSEAIGLRGTGELFF. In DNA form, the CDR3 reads TGTGCCAGCAGTGAAGCTATAGGACTACGAGGCACCGGGGAGCTGTTTTTT.

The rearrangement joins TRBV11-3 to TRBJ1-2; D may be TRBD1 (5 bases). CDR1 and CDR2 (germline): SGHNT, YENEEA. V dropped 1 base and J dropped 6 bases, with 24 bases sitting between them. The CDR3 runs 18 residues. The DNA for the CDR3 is TGTGCCAGCAGCTTAGGAGGTGGAAAGGGGCGCAGAGTAAATGGCTACACCTTC. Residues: CASSLGGGKGRRVNGYTF.

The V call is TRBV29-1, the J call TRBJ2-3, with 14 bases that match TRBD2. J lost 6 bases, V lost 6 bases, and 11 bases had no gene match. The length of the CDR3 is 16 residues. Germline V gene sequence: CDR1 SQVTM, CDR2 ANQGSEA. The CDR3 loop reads CSVSPGLAGEGDTQYF. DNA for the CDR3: TGCAGCGTAAGCCCGGGACTAGCGGGAGAGGGTGATACGCAGTATTTT.

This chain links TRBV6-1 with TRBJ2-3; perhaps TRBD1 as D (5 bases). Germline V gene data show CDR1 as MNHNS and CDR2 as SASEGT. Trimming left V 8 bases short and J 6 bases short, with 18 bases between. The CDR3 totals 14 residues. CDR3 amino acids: CASGFEIRQDTQYF. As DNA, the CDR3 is TGTGCCAGCGGTTTTGAGATACGACAGGATACGCAGTATTTT.

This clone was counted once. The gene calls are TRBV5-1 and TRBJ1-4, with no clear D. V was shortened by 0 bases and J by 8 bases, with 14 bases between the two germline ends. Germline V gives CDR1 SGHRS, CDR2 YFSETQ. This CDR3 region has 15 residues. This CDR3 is CASSLGSPGKEKLFF. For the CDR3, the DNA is TGCGCCAGCAGCTTGGGTTCACCGGGGAAGGAAAAACTGTTTTTT.

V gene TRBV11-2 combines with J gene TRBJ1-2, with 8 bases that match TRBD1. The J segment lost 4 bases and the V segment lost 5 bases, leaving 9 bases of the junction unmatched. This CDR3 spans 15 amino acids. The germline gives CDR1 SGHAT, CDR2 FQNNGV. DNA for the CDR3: TGTGCCAGCAGCCCTCGGACAGGGAGGTCCTATGGCTACACCTTC. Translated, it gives CASSPRTGRSYGYTF.

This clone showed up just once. The chain's CDR3 is CASSQERRGITVNYNEQFF. Written as DNA, the CDR3 is TGTGCCAGCAGCCAAGAGAGGCGGGGAATCACTGTAAACTACAATGAGCAGTTCTTC. The chain couples TRBV4-2 to TRBJ2-1, with a possible D match to TRBD2 (6 bases). The germline V gene encodes CDR1 LGHNA and CDR2 YNFKEQ. The CDR3 is 19 amino acids. The V end lost 0 bases, the J end lost 3 bases, and 21 bases lay between the germline ends.

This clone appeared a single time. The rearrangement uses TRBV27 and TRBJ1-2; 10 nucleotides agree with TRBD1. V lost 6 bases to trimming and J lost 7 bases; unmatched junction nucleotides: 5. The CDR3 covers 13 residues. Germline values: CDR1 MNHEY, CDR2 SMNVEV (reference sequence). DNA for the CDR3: TGTGCCAGCAGGAAGACAGGGGGCTCTGGCTACACCTTC. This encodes CASRKTGGSGYTF.

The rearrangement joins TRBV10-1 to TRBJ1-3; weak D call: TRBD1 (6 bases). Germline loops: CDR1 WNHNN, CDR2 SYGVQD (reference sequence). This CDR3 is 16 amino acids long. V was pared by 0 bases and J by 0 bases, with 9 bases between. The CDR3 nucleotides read TGCGCCAGCAGTGAGTCGACAGGCGACTCTGGAAACACCATATATTTT. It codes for CASSESTGDSGNTIYF.

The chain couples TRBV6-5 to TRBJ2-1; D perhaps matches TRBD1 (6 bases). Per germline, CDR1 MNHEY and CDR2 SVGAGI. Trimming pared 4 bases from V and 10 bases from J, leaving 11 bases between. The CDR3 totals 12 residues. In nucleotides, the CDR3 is TGTGCCAGCAGTTCCTTGGGGACAGAGCAGTTCTTC. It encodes CASSSLGTEQFF.

The CDR3 nucleotides are TGTGCCAGCAGTGACCAGGGGGCCTCCTACAATGAGCAGTTCTTC. This gives the protein CASSDQGASYNEQFF. The chain is built from TRBV6-1 and TRBJ2-1; 8 bases are a match to TRBD1. This CDR3 has 15 amino acids. Germline CDR1 is MNHNS and CDR2 is SASEGT. V gave up 3 bases and J gave up 0 bases; unmatched junction bases: 1.

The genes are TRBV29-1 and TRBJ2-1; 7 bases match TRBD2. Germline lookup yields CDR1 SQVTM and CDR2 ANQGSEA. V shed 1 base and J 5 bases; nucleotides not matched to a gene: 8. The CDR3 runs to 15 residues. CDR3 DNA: TGCAGCGTTGAAGGGCGGGGGATACTAGACAATGAGCAGTTCTTC. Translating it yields CSVEGRGILDNEQFF.

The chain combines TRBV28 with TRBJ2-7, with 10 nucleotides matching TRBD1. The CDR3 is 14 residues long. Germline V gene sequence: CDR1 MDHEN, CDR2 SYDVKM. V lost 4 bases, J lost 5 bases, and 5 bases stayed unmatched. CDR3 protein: CASSSGQGGDEQYF. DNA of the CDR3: TGTGCCAGCAGTTCCGGACAGGGGGGCGACGAGCAGTACTTC.

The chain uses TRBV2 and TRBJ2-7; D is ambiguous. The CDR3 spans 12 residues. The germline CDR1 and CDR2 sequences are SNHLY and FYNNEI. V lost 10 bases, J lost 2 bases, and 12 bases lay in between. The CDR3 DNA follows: TGTGCCACCGTCGACAAGACCTACGAGCAGTACTTC. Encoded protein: CATVDKTYEQYF.

CDR3 coding DNA: TGTGCCAGCAGCACCAAGCGGGGGGGACACCGGGGAGCTGTTTTT. As protein: CASSTKRGGHRGAVF. The rearrangement joins TRBV21-1 to TRBJ2-2; the table's TRBD2 call for D was not verified on the DNA. TRBV21-1 is noted as a pseudogene. The CDR3 covers 15 residues.

The CDR3 loop reads CASSFTGGRYEQYF. CDR3 in DNA: TGTGCCAGCAGCTTCACAGGGGGCCGATACGAGCAGTACTTC. The chain carries TRBV7-2 and TRBJ2-7, with 9 bases aligning to TRBD1. With 3 bases clipped from V and 4 bases from J, the junction kept 4 bases outside the gene matches. Germline V gives CDR1 SGHTA, CDR2 FQGNSA. The CDR3 totals 14 residues.

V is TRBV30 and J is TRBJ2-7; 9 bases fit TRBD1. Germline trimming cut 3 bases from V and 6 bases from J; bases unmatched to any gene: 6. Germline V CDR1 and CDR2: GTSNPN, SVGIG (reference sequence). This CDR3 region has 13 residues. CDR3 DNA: TGTGCCTGGAGCCTCACAGGGGGCTCCGAGCAGTACTTC. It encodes CAWSLTGGSEQYF.

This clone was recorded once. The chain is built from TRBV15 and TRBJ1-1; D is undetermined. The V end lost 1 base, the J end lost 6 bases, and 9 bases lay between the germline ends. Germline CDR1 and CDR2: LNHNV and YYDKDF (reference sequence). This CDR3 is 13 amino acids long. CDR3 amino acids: CATSRGRWAEAFF. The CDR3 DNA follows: TGTGCCACCAGCAGAGGGAGGTGGGCTGAAGCTTTCTTT. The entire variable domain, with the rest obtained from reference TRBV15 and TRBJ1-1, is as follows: DAMVIQNPRYQVTQFGKPVTLSCSQTLNHNVMYWYQQKSSQAPKLLFHYYDKDFNNEADTPDNFQSRRPNTSFCFLDIRSPGLGDTAMYLCATSRGRWAEAFFGQGTRLTVV.

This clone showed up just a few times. The CDR3 DNA follows: TGTGCCAGCACCTCCCCAGCACGGAGCTATGGCTACACCTTC. It translates to CASTSPARSYGYTF. The chain is built from TRBV28 and TRBJ1-2; D unclear. Germline V gives CDR1 MDHEN, CDR2 SYDVKM. The CDR3 consists of 14 residues. Trimming removed 7 bases at V and 4 bases at J, with 16 bases between.

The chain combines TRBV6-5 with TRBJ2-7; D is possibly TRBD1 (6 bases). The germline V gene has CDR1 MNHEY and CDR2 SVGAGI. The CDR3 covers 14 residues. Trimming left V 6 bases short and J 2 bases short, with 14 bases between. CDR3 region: CASSLGQRTYEQYF. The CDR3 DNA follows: TGTGCCAGCAGCCTTGGACAGAGAACCTACGAGCAGTACTTC.

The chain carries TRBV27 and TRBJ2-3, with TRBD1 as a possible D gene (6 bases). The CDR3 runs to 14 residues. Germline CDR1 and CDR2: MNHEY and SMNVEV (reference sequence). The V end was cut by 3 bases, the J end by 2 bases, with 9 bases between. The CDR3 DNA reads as TGTGCCAGCAGTTTCCGGACAGACACAGATACGCAGTATTTT. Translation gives CASSFRTDTDTQYF.

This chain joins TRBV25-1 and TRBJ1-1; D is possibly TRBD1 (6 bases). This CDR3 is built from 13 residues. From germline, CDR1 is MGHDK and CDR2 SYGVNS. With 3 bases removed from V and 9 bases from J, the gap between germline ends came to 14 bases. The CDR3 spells CASSDPYRDQAFF. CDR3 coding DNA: TGTGCCAGCAGTGACCCATACAGGGATCAAGCTTTCTTT.

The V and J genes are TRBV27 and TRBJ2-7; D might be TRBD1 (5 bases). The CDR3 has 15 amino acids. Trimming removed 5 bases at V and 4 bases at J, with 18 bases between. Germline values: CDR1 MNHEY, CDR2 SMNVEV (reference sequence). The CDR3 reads CASSPLGEGVYEQYF. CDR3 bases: TGTGCCAGCAGTCCGCTAGGCGAAGGGGTATACGAGCAGTACTTC.

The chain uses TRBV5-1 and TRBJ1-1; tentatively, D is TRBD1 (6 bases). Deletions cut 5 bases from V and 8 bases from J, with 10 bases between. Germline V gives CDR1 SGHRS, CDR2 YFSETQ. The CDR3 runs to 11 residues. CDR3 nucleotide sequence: TGCGCCAGCAGTTTCCAGGGGGAAGCTTTCTTT. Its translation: CASSFQGEAFF.

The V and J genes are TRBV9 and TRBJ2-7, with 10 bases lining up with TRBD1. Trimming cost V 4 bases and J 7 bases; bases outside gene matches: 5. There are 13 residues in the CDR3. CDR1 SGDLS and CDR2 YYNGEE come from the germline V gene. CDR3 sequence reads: CASSLGTGEEQYF. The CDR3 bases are TGTGCCAGCAGCCTTGGGACAGGGGAAGAGCAGTACTTC. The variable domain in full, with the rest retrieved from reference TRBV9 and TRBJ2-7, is DSGVTQTPKHLITATGQRVTLRCSPRSGDLSVYWYQQSLDQGLQFLIQYYNGEERAKGNILERFSAQQFPDLHSELNLSSLELGDSALYFCASSLGTGEEQYFGPGTRLTVT.

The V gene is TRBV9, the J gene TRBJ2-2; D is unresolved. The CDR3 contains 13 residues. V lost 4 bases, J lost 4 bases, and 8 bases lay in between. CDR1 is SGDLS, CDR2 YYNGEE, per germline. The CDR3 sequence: CASSPLGTGELFF. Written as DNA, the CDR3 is TGTGCCAGCAGCCCCCTAGGCACCGGGGAGCTGTTTTTT. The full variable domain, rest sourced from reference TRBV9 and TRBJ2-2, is DSGVTQTPKHLITATGQRVTLRCSPRSGDLSVYWYQQSLDQGLQFLIQYYNGEERAKGNILERFSAQQFPDLHSELNLSSLELGDSALYFCASSPLGTGELFFGEGSRLTVL.

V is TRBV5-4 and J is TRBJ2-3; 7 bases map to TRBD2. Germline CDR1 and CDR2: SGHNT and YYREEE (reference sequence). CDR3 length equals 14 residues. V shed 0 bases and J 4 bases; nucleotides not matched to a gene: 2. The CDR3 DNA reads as TGTGCCAGCAGCTTGGGCGGGAGCTCAGATACGCAGTATTTT. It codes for CASSLGGSSDTQYF.

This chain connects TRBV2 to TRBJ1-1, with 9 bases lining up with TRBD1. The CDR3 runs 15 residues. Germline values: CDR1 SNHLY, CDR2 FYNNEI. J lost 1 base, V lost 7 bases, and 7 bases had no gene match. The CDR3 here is CASNVGDRANTEAFF. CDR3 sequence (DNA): TGTGCCAGCAACGTAGGGGACAGGGCGAACACTGAAGCTTTCTTT.

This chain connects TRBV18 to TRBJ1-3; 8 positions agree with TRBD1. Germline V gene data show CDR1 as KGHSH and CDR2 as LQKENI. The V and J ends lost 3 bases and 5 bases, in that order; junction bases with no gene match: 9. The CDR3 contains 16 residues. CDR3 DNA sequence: TGTGCCAGCTCACCCGGCGACAGGGGATTGAGAAACACCATATATTTT. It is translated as CASSPGDRGLRNTIYF.